The 8 T cell receptor beta chains reported below all come from one sample, sequenced in a study of CD8 T cells in Susac syndrome. Reverse transcription of roughly 0.45 to 1 ug RNA was performed with random hexamers. Using its own MiXCR run on the immunoSEQ multiplex PCR reads, TCRdb lists one record per CDR3 protein. The data hold 65,000 to 90,000 distinct CDR3 sequences, with approximately 95% observed a single time. The material sequenced was CD8+ T cells from PBMCs. These receptors all stem from a human donor with multiple sclerosis.

V gene TRBV4-3 combines with J gene TRBJ2-3; D is uncertain. The germline V gene encodes CDR1 LGHNA and CDR2 YSLEER. This CDR3 contains 16 residues. The V end was cut by 0 bases, the J end by 3 bases, with 13 bases between. DNA for the CDR3: TGCGCCAGCAGCCAAGAATGGGGTAGGGATACAGATACGCAGTATTTT. Its translation is CASSQEWGRDTDTQYF.

V usage is TRBV29-1 and J usage is TRBJ2-1; the match to TRBD2 covers 11 bases. Germline assignment: CDR1 SQVTM and CDR2 ANQGSEA. CDR3 length: 12 residues. The V gene end was trimmed by 5 bases and the J gene end by 10 bases; junction bases not matched to a gene: 4. The CDR3 DNA is TGCAGCGTTCACGGACTAGCGGGCGAGCAGTTCTTC. It yields the protein CSVHGLAGEQFF.

This chain joins TRBV4-3 and TRBJ2-2; D is undetermined. The V end lost 3 bases, the J end lost 5 bases, and 10 bases lay between the germline ends. CDR1 and CDR2 from the germline V gene are LGHNA and YSLEER. This CDR3 spans 14 amino acids. For the CDR3, the DNA is TGCGCCAGCAGCCAGGAAACGCAGACCGGGGAGCTGTTTTTT. Translated: CASSQETQTGELFF.

The genes are TRBV29-1 and TRBJ2-1; TRBD1 might be the D (5 bases). The CDR3 length is 13 residues. Trimming stripped 2 bases from V and 8 bases from J, with 13 bases between. Germline CDR1 is SQVTM and CDR2 is ANQGSEA. DNA of the CDR3: TGCAGCGTTGAAAGGAACAGGCAGGATGAGCAGTTCTTC. Translating gives CSVERNRQDEQFF.

The genes are TRBV19 and TRBJ1-1; D ambiguous. The germline CDR1 and CDR2 sequences are LNHDA and SQIVND (reference sequence). Trimming removed 8 bases from V and 3 bases from J, with 22 bases in between. CDR3 length: 16 residues. The CDR3 DNA sequence: TGTGCCAGTCTATCGAACCCCCACGGAATGGACACTGAAGCTTTCTTT. Translation: CASLSNPHGMDTEAFF.

This rearrangement joins TRBV2 to TRBJ1-5; TRBD1 is a possible D gene (6 bases). The germline V and J ends were trimmed by 5 bases and 7 bases, with 15 bases remaining between them. The CDR3 runs to 14 residues. Germline loops: CDR1 SNHLY, CDR2 FYNNEI. The CDR3, as DNA: TGTGCCAGCAGTCCCGAGGGGGTGTACCAGCCCCAGCATTTT. This translates into CASSPEGVYQPQHF. The variable domain in full, completed from reference TRBV2 and TRBJ1-5, reads EPEVTQTPSHQVTQMGQEVILRCVPISNHLYFYWYRQILGQKVEFLVSFYNNEISEKSEIFDDQFSVERPDGSNFTLKIRSTKLEDSAMYFCASSPEGVYQPQHFGDGTRLSIL.

The chain carries TRBV12-5 and TRBJ2-5; D tentatively fits TRBD1 or TRBD2 (6 bases each). The CDR3 is 16 amino acids. The V end was cut by 7 bases, the J end by 4 bases, with 22 bases between. CDR1 and CDR2 (germline): LGHNT, FRNRAP. CDR3 in amino acids: CASANPVGGQRETQYF. The DNA of the CDR3 is TGTGCTAGTGCCAACCCGGTCGGGGGCCAAAGAGAGACCCAGTACTTC.

The rearrangement links TRBV7-9 to TRBJ2-3, with 8 bases fitting TRBD2. Germline CDR1 SEHNR, CDR2 FQNEAQ (reference sequence). This CDR3 comprises 19 residues. V was clipped by 5 bases and J by 0 bases; unmatched bases: 16. In DNA form, the CDR3 reads TGTGCCAGCAGCGAAATGGAGGGACTAGGCCGTTCTAGCACAGATACGCAGTATTTT. Its translation: CASSEMEGLGRSSTDTQYF.